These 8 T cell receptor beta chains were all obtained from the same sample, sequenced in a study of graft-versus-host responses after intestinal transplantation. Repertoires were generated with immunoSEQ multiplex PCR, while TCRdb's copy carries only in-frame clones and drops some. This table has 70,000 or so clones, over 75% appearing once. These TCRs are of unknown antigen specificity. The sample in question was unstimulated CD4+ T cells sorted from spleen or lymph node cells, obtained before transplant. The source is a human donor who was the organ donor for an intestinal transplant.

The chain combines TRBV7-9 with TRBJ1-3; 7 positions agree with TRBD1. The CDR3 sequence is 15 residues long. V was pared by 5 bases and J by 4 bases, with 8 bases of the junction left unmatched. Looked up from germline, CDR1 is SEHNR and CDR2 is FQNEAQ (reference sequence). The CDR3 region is CASSRQGGSGNTIYF. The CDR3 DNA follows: TGTGCCAGCAGCCGGCAGGGGGGATCGGGAAACACCATATATTTT.

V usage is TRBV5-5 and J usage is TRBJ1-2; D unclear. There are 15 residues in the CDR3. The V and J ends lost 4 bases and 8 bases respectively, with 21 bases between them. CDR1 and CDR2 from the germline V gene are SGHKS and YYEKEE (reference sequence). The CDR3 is CASSTGRDLTRGYTF. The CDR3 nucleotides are TGTGCCAGCAGCACCGGCCGAGACCTAACTAGGGGCTACACCTTC.

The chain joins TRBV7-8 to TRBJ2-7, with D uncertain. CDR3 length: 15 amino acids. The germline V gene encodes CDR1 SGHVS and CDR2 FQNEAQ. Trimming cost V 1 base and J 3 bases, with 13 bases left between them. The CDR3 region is CASSLGSVRNYEQYV. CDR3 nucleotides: TGTGCCAGCAGCTTAGGGTCGGTACGAAACTACGAGCAGTACGTC.

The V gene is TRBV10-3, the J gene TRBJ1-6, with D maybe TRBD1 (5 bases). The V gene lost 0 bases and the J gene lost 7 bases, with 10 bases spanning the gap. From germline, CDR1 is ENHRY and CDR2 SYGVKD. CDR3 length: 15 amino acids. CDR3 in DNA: TGTGCCATCAGTGAGTCCGGGGGGATCAATTCACCCCTCCACTTT. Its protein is CAISESGGINSPLHF.

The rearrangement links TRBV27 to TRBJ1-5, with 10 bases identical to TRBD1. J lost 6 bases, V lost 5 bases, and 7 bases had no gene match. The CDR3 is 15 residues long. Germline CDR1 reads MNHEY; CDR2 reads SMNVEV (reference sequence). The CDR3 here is CASSNGQGETQPQHF. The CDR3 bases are TGTGCCAGCAGTAACGGACAGGGGGAGACTCAGCCCCAGCATTTT.

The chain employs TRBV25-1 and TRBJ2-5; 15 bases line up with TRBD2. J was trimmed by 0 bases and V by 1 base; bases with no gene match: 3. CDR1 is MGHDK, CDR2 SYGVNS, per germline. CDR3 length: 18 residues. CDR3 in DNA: TGTGCCAGCAGTGAATTTGGGACTAGCGGGGGGTACCAAGAGACCCAGTACTTC. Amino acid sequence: CASSEFGTSGGYQETQYF.

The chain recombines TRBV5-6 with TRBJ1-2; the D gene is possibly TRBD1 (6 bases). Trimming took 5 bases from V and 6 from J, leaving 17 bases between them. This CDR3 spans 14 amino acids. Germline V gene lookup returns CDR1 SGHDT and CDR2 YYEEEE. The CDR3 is CASRTYRVEDGYTF. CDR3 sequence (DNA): TGTGCCAGCAGAACGTACAGGGTTGAGGATGGCTACACCTTC.

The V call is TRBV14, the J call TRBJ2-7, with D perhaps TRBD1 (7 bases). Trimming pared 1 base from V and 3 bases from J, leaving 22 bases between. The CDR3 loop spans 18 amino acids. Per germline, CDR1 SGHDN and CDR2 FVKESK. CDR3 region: CASSQVPRVGRGVYEQYV. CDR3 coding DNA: TGTGCCAGCAGCCAAGTCCCGAGGGTCGGCAGGGGGGTCTACGAGCAGTACGTC.